The entry below describes one T cell receptor (beta chain). The data originate from a study of T cell repertoires in cytomegalovirus infection. TCRdb called the reads again in MiXCR, with one record for every CDR3 protein. This table has about 160,000 distinct CDR3 sequences, approximately 17% appearing once. Germline trimming cut 9 bases from V and 2 bases from J; bases unmatched to any gene: 6. Germline CDR1 and CDR2: SGHVS and FQNEAQ. The CDR3 totals 13 residues. The sequence was collected from a human donor in good health (CMV status not recorded). Some clones in this sample may be carry-over from other donors' samples. V and J are TRBV7-8 and TRBJ2-5; 7 positions agree with TRBD2. Sequences were obtained from CD8+ T cells from PBMCs. The CDR3 sequence: CASLGGRQETQYF. DNA for the CDR3: TGTGCCAGTTTGGGGGGGAGACAAGAGACCCAGTACTTC.